This TCR beta chain was recorded in a study of glioma-infiltrating T cells after dendritic cell vaccination. General study points: TCR clonality showed no direct relationship with survival. The cohort had few patients with full blood and tumor sets.

Patients had residual fresh-frozen tumor tissue and more than two years of survival data. In regard to this clone: As yet, its antigen is unknown.

Germline CDR1 reads SGDLS; CDR2 reads YYNGEE. V lost 0 bases and J lost 2; bases outside the gene matches: 3. The CDR3 is 16 residues long. Up to 2 ug genomic DNA was used for TCRB CDR3 amplification. TCRdb's copy holds only in-frame clones and misses some; the assay was immunoSEQ multiplex PCR. The repertoire holds around 100,000 clones, with approximately 80% as singletons. This clonotype was sampled from a human donor with glioblastoma. The chain recombines TRBV9 with TRBJ2-1; the match to TRBD2 covers 9 bases. Sequenced here: blood, sampled before dendritic cell vaccination. The CDR3 nucleotides read TGTGCCAGCAGCGTAGTCGGCGGGGGGGCCTACAATGAGCAGTTCTTC. Translation gives CASSVVGGGAYNEQFF. Complete variable domain (other parts from reference TRBV9 and TRBJ2-1): DSGVTQTPKHLITATGQRVTLRCSPRSGDLSVYWYQQSLDQGLQFLIQYYNGEERAKGNILERFSAQQFPDLHSELNLSSLELGDSALYFCASSVVGGGAYNEQFFGPGTRLTVL.